The source of this T cell receptor beta chain is a study of T cell responses to AZD1222 COVID-19 vaccine. This table comes from immunoSEQ multiplex PCR, and its TCRdb copy is limited to in-frame clones, with some not included. The table shows about 140,000 clones, with about 93% occurring only once. Study-wide findings and caveats: Two AZD1222 doses significantly raised spike-specific TCR breadth and depth over controls. Across spike, vaccine-associated CD4 TCRs were found, dominant at 160-218 and 743-854. Repertoires in all cases were sampled only once the peak T cell response had passed.

In regard to this clone: Its specificity is unknown.

V lost 6 bases to trimming and J lost 5 bases, with 19 bases between them. CDR3 length: 15 residues. Per germline, CDR1 MNHEY and CDR2 SVGAGI. The source is an adult in good health. The sample in question was peripheral blood, obtained on day 0 of AZD1222 vaccination. This chain connects TRBV6-5 to TRBJ2-5; maybe TRBD2 (6 bases). The CDR3 DNA reads as TGTGCCAGCAGATCGGTTGGTCGCGGGGAGGAGACCCAGTACTTC. As protein: CASRSVGRGEETQYF.